This T cell receptor beta chain was obtained from a study of blood T cells in healthy people across ages. The CDR3 runs to 15 residues. The germline V gene has CDR1 ENHRY and CDR2 SYGVKD. With V trimmed by 3 bases and J by 4 bases, 6 bases remained unmatched. Study-wide points: Aged donors had fewer naive CD4+ cells and lower diversity than long-lived donors. Roughly linear age-related decline in beta diversity appeared, significant by age about 40. With donor CMV status unknown, expanded clonotype changes were possibly confounded.

Alongside a J-beta primer mix, a sample-barcoded 5' primer served in a second PCR lasting 7 to 11 cycles. MiXCR, applied by TCRdb to the 5' RACE reads, yields one record per CDR3 protein. The sample has about 640,000 distinct CDR3 sequences, less than 35% seen once. This clonotype was seen many times. Its specificity is not known. The chain couples TRBV10-3 to TRBJ2-3; TRBD2 agrees at 8 bases. This clonotype was obtained from a woman at least 80 years old in good health. Sequencing was carried out using blood. CDR3 sequence (DNA): TGTGCCATCAGTGAACGGGGGGGCCGCGCAGATACGCAGTATTTT. Translation gives CAISERGGRADTQYF.